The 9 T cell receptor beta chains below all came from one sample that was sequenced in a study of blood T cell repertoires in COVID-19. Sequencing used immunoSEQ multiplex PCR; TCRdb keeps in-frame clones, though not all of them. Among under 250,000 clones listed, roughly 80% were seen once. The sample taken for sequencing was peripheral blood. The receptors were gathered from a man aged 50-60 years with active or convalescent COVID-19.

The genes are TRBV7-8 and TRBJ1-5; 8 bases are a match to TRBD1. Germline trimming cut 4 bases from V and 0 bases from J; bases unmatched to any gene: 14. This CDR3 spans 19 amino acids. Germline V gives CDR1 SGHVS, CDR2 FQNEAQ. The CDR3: CASSSRPQGAHFSNQPQHF. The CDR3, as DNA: TGTGCCAGCAGCTCCCGACCGCAGGGGGCGCATTTTAGCAATCAGCCCCAGCATTTT.

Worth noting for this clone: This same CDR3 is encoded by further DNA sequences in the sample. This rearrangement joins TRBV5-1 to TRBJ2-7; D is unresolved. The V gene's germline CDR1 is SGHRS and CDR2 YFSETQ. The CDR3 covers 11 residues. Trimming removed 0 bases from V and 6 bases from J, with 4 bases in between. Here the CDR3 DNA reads TGCGCCAGCAGCTTGGGCGGCGAGCAGTACTTC. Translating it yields CASSLGGEQYF.

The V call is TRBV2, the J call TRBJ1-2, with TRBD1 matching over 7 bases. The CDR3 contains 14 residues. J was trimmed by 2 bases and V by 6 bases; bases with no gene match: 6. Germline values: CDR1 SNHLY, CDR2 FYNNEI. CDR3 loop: CASSRQGENYGYTF. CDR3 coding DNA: TGTGCCAGCAGCCGACAGGGAGAGAACTATGGCTACACCTTC.

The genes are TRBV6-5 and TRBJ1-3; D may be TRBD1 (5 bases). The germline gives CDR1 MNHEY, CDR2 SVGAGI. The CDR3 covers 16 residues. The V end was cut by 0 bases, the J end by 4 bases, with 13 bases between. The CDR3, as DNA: TGTGCCAGCAGTTACTCAGACAGAAGTACCGGAAACACCATATATTTT. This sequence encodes CASSYSDRSTGNTIYF.

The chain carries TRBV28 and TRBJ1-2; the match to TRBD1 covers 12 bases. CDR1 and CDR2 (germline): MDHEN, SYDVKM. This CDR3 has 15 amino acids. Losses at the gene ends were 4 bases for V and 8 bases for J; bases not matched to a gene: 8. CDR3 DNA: TGTGCCAGCAGTTCCCCGGGACAGGGGGCGCGCGGCTACACCTTC. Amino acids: CASSSPGQGARGYTF.

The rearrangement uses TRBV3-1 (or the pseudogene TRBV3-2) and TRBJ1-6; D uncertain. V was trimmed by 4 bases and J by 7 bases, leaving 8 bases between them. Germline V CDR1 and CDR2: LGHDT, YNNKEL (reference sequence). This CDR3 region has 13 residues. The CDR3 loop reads CASSLKENSPLHF. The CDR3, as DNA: TGTGCCAGCAGCCTTAAAGAGAATTCACCCCTCCACTTT.

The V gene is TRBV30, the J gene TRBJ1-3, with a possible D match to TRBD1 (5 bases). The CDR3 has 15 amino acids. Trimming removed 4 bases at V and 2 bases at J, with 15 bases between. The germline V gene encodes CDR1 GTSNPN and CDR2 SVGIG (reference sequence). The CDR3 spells CAWMTDLSPGNTIYF. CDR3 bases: TGTGCCTGGATGACAGACCTTTCTCCTGGAAACACCATATATTTT.

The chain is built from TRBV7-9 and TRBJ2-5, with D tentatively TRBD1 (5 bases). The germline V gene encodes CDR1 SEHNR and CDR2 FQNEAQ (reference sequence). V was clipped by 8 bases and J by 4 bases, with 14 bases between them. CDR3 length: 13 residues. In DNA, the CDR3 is TGTGCCAGCTCGGTGCTGGGGCCAGAGACCCAGTACTTC. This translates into CASSVLGPETQYF. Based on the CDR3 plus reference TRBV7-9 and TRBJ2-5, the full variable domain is DTGVSQNPRHKITKRGQNVTFRCDPISEHNRLYWYRQTLGQGPEFLTYFQNEAQLEKSRLLSDRFSAERPKGSFSTLEIQRTEQGDSAMYLCASSVLGPETQYFGPGTRLLVL.

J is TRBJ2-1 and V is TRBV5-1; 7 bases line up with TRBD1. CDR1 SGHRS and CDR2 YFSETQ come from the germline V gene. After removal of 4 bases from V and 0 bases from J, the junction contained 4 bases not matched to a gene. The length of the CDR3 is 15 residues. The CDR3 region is CASSPQGSSYNEQFF. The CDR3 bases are TGCGCCAGCAGCCCACAGGGGAGCTCCTACAATGAGCAGTTCTTC.